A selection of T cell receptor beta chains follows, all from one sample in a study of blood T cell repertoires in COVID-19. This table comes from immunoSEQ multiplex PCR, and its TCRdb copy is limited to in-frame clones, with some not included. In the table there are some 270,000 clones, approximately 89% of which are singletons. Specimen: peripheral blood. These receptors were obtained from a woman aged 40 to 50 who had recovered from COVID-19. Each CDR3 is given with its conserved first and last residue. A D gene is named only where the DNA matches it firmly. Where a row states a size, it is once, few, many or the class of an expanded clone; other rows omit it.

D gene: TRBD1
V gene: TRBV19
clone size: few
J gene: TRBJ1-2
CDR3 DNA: TGTGCCAGTACCGTTCAAAGACAGGGGAGTTTAGGATATGGCTACACCTTC
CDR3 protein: CASTVQRQGSLGYGYTF

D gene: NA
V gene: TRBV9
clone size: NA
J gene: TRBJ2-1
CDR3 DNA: TGTGCCAGCAGCTCACAGATATCGGCCGTAGACTCCTACAATGAGCAGTTCTTC
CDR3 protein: CASSSQISAVDSYNEQFF

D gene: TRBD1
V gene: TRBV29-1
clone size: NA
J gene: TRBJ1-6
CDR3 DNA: TGCAGCGGCCGTGAGGGGGCCTCTAATTCACCCCTCCACTTT
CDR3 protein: CSGREGASNSPLHF

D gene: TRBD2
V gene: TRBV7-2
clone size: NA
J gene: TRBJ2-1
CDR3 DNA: TGTGCTACGGCCCTCCAGCGGGGGTACAATGAGCAGTTCTTC
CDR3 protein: CATALQRGYNEQFF

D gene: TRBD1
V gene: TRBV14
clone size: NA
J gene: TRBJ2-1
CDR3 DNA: TGTGCCAGCAGCCAACGGTCTCTAAGGACAGGAGAAAAGAAAGACTACAATGAGCAGTTCTTC
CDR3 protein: CASSQRSLRTGEKKDYNEQFF

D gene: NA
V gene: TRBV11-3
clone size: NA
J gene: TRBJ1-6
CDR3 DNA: TGTGCCAGCAGCATAGGAGTCCGGGTTCGGGAACCCCTCCACTTT
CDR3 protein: CASSIGVRVREPLHF

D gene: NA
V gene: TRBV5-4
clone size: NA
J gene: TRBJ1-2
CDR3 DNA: TGTGCCAGCAGCTTAGTGCCGACAAACTATGGCTACACCTTC
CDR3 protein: CASSLVPTNYGYTF

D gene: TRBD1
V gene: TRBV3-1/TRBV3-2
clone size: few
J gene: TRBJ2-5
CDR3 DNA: TGTGCCAGCACCGGGACAGGACAAGAGACCCAGTACTTC
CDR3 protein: CASTGTGQETQYF

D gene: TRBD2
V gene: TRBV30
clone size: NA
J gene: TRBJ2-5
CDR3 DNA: TGTGCCTGGAGTGACCGGGAGGCCCAGTACTTC
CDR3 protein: CAWSDREAQYF

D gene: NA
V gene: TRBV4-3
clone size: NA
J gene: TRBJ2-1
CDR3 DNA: TGCGCCAGCAGCCGCACCCATCAGGACAATGAGCAGTTCTTC
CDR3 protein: CASSRTHQDNEQFF

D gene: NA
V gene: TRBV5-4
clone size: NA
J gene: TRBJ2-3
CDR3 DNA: TGTGCCAGCTACGACCGGGGAGGACCCACAGATACGCAGTATTTT
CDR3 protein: CASYDRGGPTDTQYF

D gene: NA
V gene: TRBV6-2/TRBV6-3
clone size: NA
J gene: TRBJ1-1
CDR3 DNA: TGTGCCAGCAGTTATGAGCTGAACACTGAAGCTTTCTTT
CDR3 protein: CASSYELNTEAFF

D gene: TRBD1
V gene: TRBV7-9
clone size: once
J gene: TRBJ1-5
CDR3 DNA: TGTGCCAGCAGCTTAGCAGGGGGCAGGCAGCCCCAGCATTTT
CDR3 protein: CASSLAGGRQPQHF

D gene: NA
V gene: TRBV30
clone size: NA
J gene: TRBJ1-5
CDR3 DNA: TGTGCCTGGAGAGCCCCCGGAGGGCCCCAGCATTTT
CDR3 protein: CAWRAPGGPQHF

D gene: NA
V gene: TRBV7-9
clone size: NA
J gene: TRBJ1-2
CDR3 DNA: TGTGCCAGCAGCTTCGGGGGGCTGTCTGTTTATGGCTACACCTTC
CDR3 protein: CASSFGGLSVYGYTF

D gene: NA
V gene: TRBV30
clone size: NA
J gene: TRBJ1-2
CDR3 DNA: TGTGCCTGGAGTGCGGGCTATGGCTACACCTTC
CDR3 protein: CAWSAGYGYTF

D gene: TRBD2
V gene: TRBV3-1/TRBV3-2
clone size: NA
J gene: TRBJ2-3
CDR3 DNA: TGTGCCAGCAGCCCGCAAGCGGGAGTTTCTTCAGATACGCAGTATTTT
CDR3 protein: CASSPQAGVSSDTQYF

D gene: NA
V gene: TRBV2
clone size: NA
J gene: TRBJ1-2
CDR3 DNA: TGTGCCAGCAGTCGGGACACCCTTAACTATGGCTACACCTTC
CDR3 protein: CASSRDTLNYGYTF

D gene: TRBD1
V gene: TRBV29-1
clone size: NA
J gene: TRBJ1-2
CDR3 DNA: TGCAGCGTTGAACGACAGGGCTATGGCTACACCTTC
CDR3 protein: CSVERQGYGYTF

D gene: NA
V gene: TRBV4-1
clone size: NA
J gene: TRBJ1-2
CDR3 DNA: TGCGCCAGCAGCCTAAAAGGGTCAGGGGATGGCTACACCTTC
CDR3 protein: CASSLKGSGDGYTF